This T cell receptor (beta chain) was captured by sequencing in a study of blood T cell repertoires in COVID-19. On the study more broadly: In each case, the material was cDNA or gDNA derived from T cells, B-cell-depleted T cells, or PBMCs.

In germline, CDR1 is SGHNT, CDR2 YENEEA. Trimming pared 7 bases from V and 2 bases from J, leaving 18 bases between. The CDR3 is made up of 16 amino acids. In the source study's methods: From reference gene primer amplification, estimates of nucleated cell counts were derived. Sequencing used immunoSEQ multiplex PCR; TCRdb keeps in-frame clones, though not all of them. That table gives V, J and clone size, and the DNA gave D and trimming. The table shows roughly 92,000 clones, with approximately 86% occurring only once. The material sequenced was peripheral blood. The chain uses TRBV11-3 and TRBJ2-1; a weak D match, TRBD1 (6 bases). The clonotype comes from a man aged 50 to 59 with acute or convalescent COVID-19. The CDR3 loop is CASTIRGASAYNEQFF. As DNA, the CDR3 is TGTGCCAGCACCATCAGGGGAGCTTCTGCCTACAATGAGCAGTTCTTC.